Below are 23 T cell receptor beta chains sequenced from a single sample in a study of blood T cell repertoires in COVID-19. TCRdb keeps only in-frame clones here, not all; method: immunoSEQ multiplex PCR. Among 150,000 to 200,000 clones listed, 65% to 85% were seen once. The sample consisted of peripheral blood. These receptors originate from a man aged 55-75 years with active or convalescent COVID-19.

Written as DNA, the CDR3 is TGTGCCAGCAGCTTCGCAGCGGGAGGGCCGAATGAGCAGTTCTTC. This sequence encodes CASSFAAGGPNEQFF. This chain uses TRBV5-5 with TRBJ2-1; 10 bases are a match to TRBD2. This CDR3 is built from 15 residues. V trimming: 2 bases; J trimming: 7 bases; junction bases outside the gene matches: 6. Germline loops: CDR1 SGHKS, CDR2 YYEKEE (reference sequence).

The rearrangement joins TRBV24-1 to TRBJ2-1; D ambiguous. Germline values: CDR1 KGHDR, CDR2 SFDVKD. This CDR3 has 11 residues. V lost 4 bases, J lost 8 bases, and 5 bases lay in between. CDR3 protein: CATSDRYEQFF. The CDR3 nucleotides are TGTGCCACCAGTGACCGGTATGAGCAGTTCTTC.

This clone was recorded once. This chain joins TRBV7-3 and TRBJ1-1; D uncertain. CDR1 and CDR2 (germline): SGHTA, FQGTGA. CDR3 length equals 13 residues. V was trimmed by 5 bases and J by 3 bases, leaving 10 bases between them. The CDR3: CASSEGGDTEAFF. In DNA, the CDR3 is TGTGCCAGCAGCGAGGGCGGCGACACTGAAGCTTTCTTT.

This rearrangement joins TRBV5-4 to TRBJ2-1; D unresolved. From germline, CDR1 is SGHNT and CDR2 YYREEE (reference sequence). The CDR3 totals 13 residues. V shed 1 base and J shed 7 bases, with 9 bases lying between them. Here the CDR3 reads CASSLLPRNEQFF. The CDR3 DNA is TGTGCCAGCAGCTTGTTGCCGAGGAATGAGCAGTTCTTC. The full variable domain, with the rest looked up from reference TRBV5-4 and TRBJ2-1, is ETGVTQSPTHLIKTRGQQVTLRCSSQSGHNTVSWYQQALGQGPQFIFQYYREEENGRGNFPPRFSGLQFPNYSSELNVNALELDDSALYLCASSLLPRNEQFFGPGTRLTVL.

This chain joins TRBV5-1 and TRBJ2-5, with TRBD1 matching 9 bases. V shed 6 bases, J shed 5 bases, and the junction held 8 bases outside the gene matches. The germline V gene has CDR1 SGHRS and CDR2 YFSETQ. The CDR3 consists of 14 residues. CDR3 protein: CASKYTGGEETQYF. For the CDR3, the DNA is TGCGCCAGCAAATACACAGGGGGCGAGGAGACCCAGTACTTC. Full variable domain (rest looked up from reference TRBV5-1 and TRBJ2-5): KAGVTQTPRYLIKTRGQQVTLSCSPISGHRSVSWYQQTPGQGLQFLFEYFSETQRNKGNFPGRFSGRQFSNSRSEMNVSTLELGDSALYLCASKYTGGEETQYFGPGTRLLVL.

The genes are TRBV11-2 and TRBJ2-5, with D possibly matching TRBD2 (6 bases). The V gene's germline CDR1 is SGHAT and CDR2 FQNNGV. This CDR3 is 14 amino acids long. V lost 4 bases and J lost 5, with 14 bases in between. The CDR3: CASSYGRYRETQYF. CDR3 in DNA: TGTGCCAGCAGCTATGGGAGGTACCGGGAGACCCAGTACTTC.

V usage is TRBV11-1 and J usage is TRBJ2-7; 9 bases line up with TRBD1. Germline V lookup: CDR1 SGHAT, CDR2 FQDESV (reference sequence). There are 15 residues in the CDR3. Trimming took 4 bases from V and 3 from J; bases not matched to a gene: 7. CDR3 protein: CASSSGTGFLYEQYF. Written as DNA, the CDR3 is TGTGCCAGCAGCTCCGGGACAGGGTTTCTCTACGAGCAGTACTTC.

V is TRBV27 and J is TRBJ2-2; TRBD1 matches at 9 bases. In germline, CDR1 is MNHEY, CDR2 SMNVEV (reference sequence). The junction had 6 bases not matched to a gene; V was cut back by 6 bases and J by 4 bases. This CDR3 is built from 15 residues. As DNA, the CDR3 is TGTGCCAGCAGCGACCGGGACAGGGCCACCGGGGAGCTGTTTTTT. It yields the protein CASSDRDRATGELFF.

The gene calls are TRBV6-1 and TRBJ1-5; D possibly corresponds to TRBD1 (6 bases). Trimming shortened V by 8 bases and J by 1 base, and 9 bases separated the two germline ends. This CDR3 spans 13 amino acids. Germline values: CDR1 MNHNS, CDR2 SASEGT. CDR3 DNA sequence: TGTGCCAGCCGAACAGGGAGCAATCAGCCCCAGCATTTT. It translates to CASRTGSNQPQHF.

J is TRBJ2-7 and V is TRBV18; D is perhaps TRBD1 (6 bases). Germline V gene data show CDR1 as KGHSH and CDR2 as LQKENI. The V and J ends lost 4 bases and 6 bases respectively, with 13 bases between them. The CDR3 covers 13 residues. CDR3 sequence: CASSQGPRGEQYF. CDR3 DNA: TGTGCCAGCTCACAGGGGCCCAGGGGCGAGCAGTACTTC.

This clone has just one count. As DNA, the CDR3 is TGTGCCAGCCTAATTGAGACCCGAGCGGGCTACGAGCAGTACTTC. This gives the protein CASLIETRAGYEQYF. The chain couples TRBV25-1 to TRBJ2-7; possible D gene TRBD2, 6 bases. V shed 8 bases and J shed 3 bases, with 20 bases lying between them. The CDR3 runs to 15 residues. The germline gives CDR1 MGHDK, CDR2 SYGVNS.

The genes are TRBV13 and TRBJ2-1; D is ambiguous. The ends were cut back, 5 bases at V and 6 bases at J, with 11 bases in the middle. CDR1 is PRHDT, CDR2 FYEKMQ, per germline (reference sequence). The CDR3 contains 13 residues. CDR3 sequence: CASSPDISNEQFF. The CDR3 DNA reads TGTGCCAGCAGCCCTGACATAAGCAATGAGCAGTTCTTC.

The rearrangement uses TRBV3-1 (or the pseudogene TRBV3-2) and TRBJ1-1; perhaps TRBD1 as D (6 bases). The CDR3 runs 17 residues. The V and J ends lost 1 base and 4 bases respectively, with 19 bases between them. Germline lookup yields CDR1 LGHDT and CDR2 YNNKEL (reference sequence). CDR3 protein: CASSQVRGQILGTEAFF. Here the CDR3 DNA reads TGTGCCAGCAGCCAAGTTCGAGGACAGATCTTAGGCACTGAAGCTTTCTTT.

The rearrangement joins TRBV19 to TRBJ2-7; 9 bases are a match to TRBD2. Germline V gene sequence: CDR1 LNHDA, CDR2 SQIVND (reference sequence). The CDR3 totals 17 residues. The V segment lost 5 bases and the J segment 4 bases; nucleotides outside the gene matches: 15. CDR3 protein: CASSGGVAGDVSYEQYF. CDR3 sequence (DNA): TGTGCCAGTAGTGGAGGAGTAGCGGGAGATGTCTCGTACGAGCAGTACTTC. The full variable domain, rest sourced from reference TRBV19 and TRBJ2-7, is DGGITQSPKYLFRKEGQNVTLSCEQNLNHDAMYWYRQDPGQGLRLIYYSQIVNDFQKGDIAEGYSVSREKKESFPLTVTSAQKNPTAFYLCASSGGVAGDVSYEQYFGPGTRLTVT.

This clone was counted only a few times. This rearrangement joins TRBV4-3 to TRBJ1-6; the D gene is possibly TRBD1 (6 bases). Germline CDR1 LGHNA, CDR2 YSLEER. The CDR3 length is 19 residues. V gave up 3 bases and J gave up 7 bases, with 25 bases separating them. The CDR3 here is CASSQAEAGARGGNSPLHF. CDR3 in DNA: TGCGCCAGCAGCCAGGCAGAGGCGGGGGCGCGGGGCGGGAATTCACCCCTCCACTTT.

The chain is built from TRBV2 and TRBJ2-1; 8 bases map to TRBD2. The CDR3 consists of 15 residues. Germline values: CDR1 SNHLY, CDR2 FYNNEI. V shed 6 bases, J shed 6 bases, and the junction held 10 bases outside the gene matches. In DNA form, the CDR3 reads TGTGCCAGCAGGGCAGCGGGAGCCGGCTTCAATGAGCAGTTCTTC. This encodes CASRAAGAGFNEQFF.

The genes are TRBV4-1 and TRBJ2-1, with D possibly matching TRBD1 (7 bases). V shed 1 base and J shed 0 bases, with 19 bases lying between them. In germline, CDR1 is MGHRA, CDR2 YSYEKL. The CDR3 extends over 19 amino acids. In nucleotides, the CDR3 is TGCGCCAGCAGCCAAGGATTTTTGGCGGGACAGAACTCCTACAATGAGCAGTTCTTC. Translating it yields CASSQGFLAGQNSYNEQFF.

This chain links TRBV4-2 with TRBJ2-1, with D tentatively TRBD1 (6 bases). CDR1 and CDR2 (germline): LGHNA, YNFKEQ. V lost 10 bases and J lost 2, with 9 bases in between. The length of the CDR3 is 12 residues. The CDR3 nucleotides read TGTGCCACCAGGGACACCTACAATGAGCAGTTCTTC. Translated, it gives CATRDTYNEQFF.

The rearrangement uses TRBV7-2 and TRBJ2-1, with D possibly being TRBD1 (5 bases). The CDR3 runs 15 residues. Germline CDR1 and CDR2: SGHTA and FQGNSA. With 2 bases removed from V and 1 base from J, the gap between germline ends came to 9 bases. CDR3 DNA sequence: TGTGCCAGCAGCTTACAGGGTGTATCCTACAATGAGCAGTTCTTC. The encoded protein is CASSLQGVSYNEQFF.

About this clone itself: This could be a read error, since a much larger clone is one nucleotide away. The same CDR3 can be traced to other DNA sequences in this sample. The gene calls are TRBV7-3 and TRBJ2-5, with unresolved D. Deletions cut 2 bases from V and 1 base from J, with 5 bases between. The CDR3 sequence is 13 residues long. Looked up from germline, CDR1 is SGHTA and CDR2 is FQGTGA. CDR3 nucleotide sequence: TGTGCCAGCAGCTTATGGGCCCAAGAGACCCAGTACTTC. Translating gives CASSLWAQETQYF.

The chain combines TRBV19 with TRBJ1-4, with D perhaps matching TRBD1 (6 bases). Germline CDR1 LNHDA, CDR2 SQIVND (reference sequence). V gave up 5 bases and J gave up 8 bases, with 18 bases separating them. The CDR3 spans 15 residues. Written as DNA, the CDR3 is TGTGCCAGTAGTCCCCCCGGGGGGCGAGGGGAAAAACTGTTTTTT. Amino acids: CASSPPGGRGEKLFF.

The chain carries TRBV23-1 and TRBJ1-2; D is uncertain. TRBV23-1 is known as an ORF, though its function is uncertain. Trimming cost V 4 bases and J 8 bases, with 17 bases left between them. The CDR3 consists of 14 residues. This chain's CDR3 is CASSLTFGLGGYTF. The CDR3 region has the DNA TGCGCCAGCAGTCTTACCTTCGGACTGGGCGGCTACACCTTC.

J is TRBJ1-2 and V is TRBV28; 7 bases map to TRBD1. The CDR3 runs to 16 residues. Trimming cost V 5 bases and J 3 bases; bases outside gene matches: 12. Germline lookup yields CDR1 MDHEN and CDR2 SYDVKM. CDR3 loop: CASSTPGGARDYGYTF. DNA of the CDR3: TGTGCCAGCAGTACCCCAGGGGGAGCTCGTGACTATGGCTACACCTTC.